Each of the 20 T cell receptor beta chains below was sequenced from the same sample in a study of cytomegalovirus exposure and HLA in healthy donors. This PCR relied on a set of 60 Vbeta primers and 13 Jbeta primers. Here immunoSEQ multiplex PCR was the method, and the copy in TCRdb shows in-frame clones only, minus some. The data hold approximately 120,000 clones, with about 80% observed a single time. The specimen sequenced was PBMCs. Source of these receptors: a man aged 30 to 45 in good health and CMV-seropositive.

This clone has only one observation. The J gene is TRBJ1-5, the V gene TRBV19; D is unresolved. V shed 5 bases and J shed 1 base, with 6 bases lying between them. CDR3 length: 13 residues. Germline V gene sequence: CDR1 LNHDA, CDR2 SQIVND (reference sequence). CDR3 region: CASSFSSNQPQHF. The CDR3 nucleotides read TGTGCCAGTAGTTTTAGCAGCAATCAGCCCCAGCATTTT.

This chain connects TRBV28 to TRBJ1-5; TRBD1 agrees at 12 bases. The trim removed 6 bases at V and 6 bases at J, leaving 15 bases unmatched. The CDR3 is 18 amino acids. In germline, CDR1 is MDHEN, CDR2 SYDVKM. The CDR3 DNA sequence: TGTGCCAGCAGACCACCGGGACAGGGGGCTATGTGGGGTCAGCCCCAGCATTTT. Translated, it gives CASRPPGQGAMWGQPQHF.

The chain has TRBV5-4 and TRBJ2-2; a weak D match, TRBD1 (5 bases). CDR1 and CDR2 (germline): SGHNT, YYREEE (reference sequence). The CDR3 totals 15 residues. Trimming cost V 3 bases and J 3 bases, with 12 bases left between them. The CDR3 DNA reads as TGTGCCAGCAGCTGGGGCAGGTCCGACACCGGGGAGCTGTTTTTT. Protein product: CASSWGRSDTGELFF.

The V gene is TRBV6-5, the J gene TRBJ2-7; maybe TRBD2 (5 bases). The CDR3 covers 15 residues. The V end lost 2 bases, the J end lost 1 base, and 12 bases lay between the germline ends. The germline CDR1 and CDR2 sequences are MNHEY and SVGAGI. In DNA form, the CDR3 reads TGTGCCAGCAGTTACGGCAGACTACTTTCCTACGAGCAGTACTTC. Amino acids: CASSYGRLLSYEQYF.

This chain links TRBV9 with TRBJ1-5, with D possibly matching TRBD1 (5 bases). Germline V lookup: CDR1 SGDLS, CDR2 YYNGEE. V gave up 7 bases and J gave up 0 bases, with 11 bases separating them. CDR3 length: 14 residues. CDR3 residues: CASGGDDSNQPQHF. CDR3 DNA: TGTGCCAGCGGGGGGGACGATAGCAATCAGCCCCAGCATTTT. Filled out from reference TRBV9 and TRBJ1-5, the complete variable domain reads DSGVTQTPKHLITATGQRVTLRCSPRSGDLSVYWYQQSLDQGLQFLIQYYNGEERAKGNILERFSAQQFPDLHSELNLSSLELGDSALYFCASGGDDSNQPQHFGDGTRLSIL.

The V call is TRBV18, the J call TRBJ2-5, with D possibly matching TRBD2 (6 bases). This CDR3 spans 15 amino acids. Between the trimmed V and J ends, which lost 6 bases and 5 bases, there was a span of 19 bases. The germline V gene has CDR1 KGHSH and CDR2 LQKENI. CDR3 in DNA: TGTGCCAGCTCGGGGGGAACTACTAACTCGGAGACCCAGTACTTC. Translating gives CASSGGTTNSETQYF.

The chain joins TRBV15 to TRBJ1-5; D gene ambiguous. V was pared by 0 bases and J by 3 bases, with 12 bases between. Germline-derived CDR1 and CDR2 are LNHNV and YYDKDF (reference sequence). The CDR3 has 16 amino acids. The DNA of the CDR3 is TGTGCCACCAGCAGAGATCTAGGCAGCTTCAATCAGCCCCAGCATTTT. It specifies CATSRDLGSFNQPQHF.

J is TRBJ1-1 and V is TRBV6-6; 7 nucleotides line up with TRBD1. V shed 6 bases and J 4 bases; nucleotides not matched to a gene: 2. This CDR3 is built from 12 residues. Germline-derived CDR1 and CDR2 are MNHNY and SVGAGI (reference sequence). The CDR3: CASRQGTTEAFF. The CDR3 DNA reads TGTGCCAGCAGACAGGGGACCACTGAAGCTTTCTTT.

This clone was found a few times. The chain uses TRBV7-6 and TRBJ2-2, with 10 bases aligning to TRBD2. Germline V lookup: CDR1 SGHVS, CDR2 FNYEAQ. Trimming took 7 bases from V and 5 from J; bases not matched to a gene: 7. CDR3 length equals 15 residues. The CDR3: CASTASGGMTGELFF. DNA for the CDR3: TGTGCCAGCACCGCTAGCGGGGGCATGACCGGGGAGCTGTTTTTT.

The chain joins TRBV27 to TRBJ1-1; TRBD1 is a possible D gene (6 bases). This CDR3 comprises 16 residues. V lost 2 bases, J lost 5 bases, and 18 bases lay in between. Germline V gives CDR1 MNHEY, CDR2 SMNVEV (reference sequence). This chain's CDR3 is CASSLLRGLVGTEAFF. The CDR3 coding sequence is TGTGCCAGCAGTTTACTCAGGGGCCTAGTAGGGACTGAAGCTTTCTTT.

V gene TRBV5-1 combines with J gene TRBJ1-2; D is ambiguous. The CDR3 has 15 residues. CDR1 SGHRS and CDR2 YFSETQ come from the germline V gene. V lost 0 bases and J 5 bases, leaving 14 bases between the germline ends. The CDR3 loop reads CASSLVSGPSYGYTF. CDR3 nucleotide sequence: TGCGCCAGCAGCTTGGTGAGTGGTCCATCTTATGGCTACACCTTC.

The rearrangement joins TRBV5-5 to TRBJ1-5; 10 nucleotides match TRBD1. Per germline, CDR1 SGHKS and CDR2 YYEKEE (reference sequence). The CDR3 extends over 14 amino acids. J was trimmed by 7 bases and V by 7 bases; bases with no gene match: 8. This CDR3 is CASGTGVVVQPQHF. In DNA form, the CDR3 reads TGTGCCAGCGGGACAGGGGTTGTTGTGCAGCCCCAGCATTTT.

Only a few counts were recorded for this clone. This chain links TRBV6-1 with TRBJ1-1; possibly TRBD1 for D (5 bases). Trimming removed 1 base at V and 5 bases at J, with 14 bases between. This CDR3 contains 15 residues. Germline CDR1 is MNHNS and CDR2 is SASEGT. Here the CDR3 DNA reads TGTGCCAGCAGTGAAGGCCCTTTTAGGGGAACTGAAGCTTTCTTT. Encoded protein: CASSEGPFRGTEAFF.

This chain uses TRBV29-1 with TRBJ1-2, with 8 positions matching TRBD1. Looked up from germline, CDR1 is SQVTM and CDR2 is ANQGSEA. The CDR3 covers 12 residues. V lost 7 bases to trimming and J lost 8 bases; unmatched junction nucleotides: 9. CDR3 nucleotides: TGCAGCGGAATTAACAACAGGGGGGGCTACACCTTC. The encoded protein is CSGINNRGGYTF. Together with reference TRBV29-1 and TRBJ1-2, the CDR3 gives the full variable domain: SAVISQKPSRDICQRGTSLTIQCQVDSQVTMMFWYRQQPGQSLTLIATANQGSEATYESGFVIDKFPISRPNLTFSTLTVSNMSPEDSSIYLCSGINNRGGYTFGSGTRLTVV.

The rearrangement uses TRBV19 and TRBJ2-5; D is unresolved. The CDR3 runs 13 residues. The germline gives CDR1 LNHDA, CDR2 SQIVND (reference sequence). The V end was cut by 4 bases, the J end by 1 base, with 7 bases between. Here the CDR3 DNA reads TGTGCCAGTAGTAGGCAGGTCCAAGAGACCCAGTACTTC. Translated: CASSRQVQETQYF.

CDR3 DNA: TGTGCCAGCAGCAACCGAGGCCACGAGCAGTACTTC. Translating gives CASSNRGHEQYF. The V and J genes are TRBV4-2 and TRBJ2-7; D not resolved. Germline CDR1 and CDR2: LGHNA and YNFKEQ. The CDR3 is made up of 12 amino acids. Trimming took 5 bases from V and 5 from J, leaving 10 bases between them.

This clone was observed a handful of times. The chain joins TRBV9 to TRBJ2-1, with 8 positions matching TRBD1. There are 13 residues in the CDR3. CDR1 is SGDLS, CDR2 YYNGEE, per germline. After removal of 2 bases from V and 7 bases from J, the junction contained 2 bases not matched to a gene. CDR3 in amino acids: CASSVQGANEQFF. The CDR3 DNA sequence: TGTGCCAGCAGCGTGCAGGGGGCAAATGAGCAGTTCTTC.

There are a few counts of this clone. The CDR3 nucleotides are TGTGCCAGCAGTGAATTATGGGGGGGGACTAACAAAAACATTCAGTACTTC. It specifies CASSELWGGTNKNIQYF. This chain links TRBV2 with TRBJ2-4, with 7 bases lining up with TRBD2. CDR3 size: 17 residues. Germline trimming cut 2 bases from V and 3 bases from J; bases unmatched to any gene: 10. Germline V gives CDR1 SNHLY, CDR2 FYNNEI.

Points on this clone: The same CDR3 also results from other DNA sequences found in this sample. The chain is built from TRBV4-1 and TRBJ2-4, with 9 positions matching TRBD1. V shed 2 bases, J shed 6 bases, and the junction held 11 bases outside the gene matches. The CDR3 covers 17 residues. In germline, CDR1 is MGHRA, CDR2 YSYEKL. The CDR3 loop is CASSQNRDRDTGNIQYF. The CDR3 DNA sequence: TGCGCCAGCAGCCAAAACCGGGACAGGGATACTGGAAACATTCAGTACTTC.

V gene TRBV9 combines with J gene TRBJ2-7; 9 bases line up with TRBD1. With V trimmed by 0 bases and J by 2 bases, 3 bases remained unmatched. CDR3 length: 15 amino acids. Germline CDR1 reads SGDLS; CDR2 reads YYNGEE. The CDR3 bases are TGTGCCAGCAGCGTAGGGGGGACAGGGCCCTACGAGCAGTACTTC. Translated, it gives CASSVGGTGPYEQYF.